A few counts support the clone carrying this T cell receptor (beta chain). No antigen is known for it. Separate from the roughly 700-subject first cohort, the 120-subject validation cohort was the one that the donors belonged to. The entry originates in a study of cytomegalovirus exposure and HLA in healthy donors. General study results and limits: With high specificity and sensitivity, the classifier reportedly diagnosed cytomegalovirus status. Overall, approximately 150 TCR beta chains were annotated as cytomegalovirus-associated. The tendency of first-cohort TCR clusters to co-occur in the 110 or so validation repertoires emerged from a later analysis.

Germline CDR1 reads MNHEY; CDR2 reads SVGAGI. The CDR3 sequence is 14 residues long. The ends lost 4 bases at V and 3 bases at J; junction bases unmatched: 3. The data were produced by immunoSEQ multiplex PCR, yet TCRdb's version contains in-frame clones alone and is incomplete. The repertoire holds roughly 130,000 clones, roughly 90% seen once, with roughly 3% in the top ten. The clonotype was recovered from a young man in good health and CMV-seronegative. Input material: PBMCs. V is TRBV6-5 and J is TRBJ2-7; 10 bases match TRBD2. The CDR3, as DNA: TGTGCCAGCAGTTTTAGCGGGAGGCTCTACGAGCAGTACTTC. Encoded protein: CASSFSGRLYEQYF.